This is a list of T cell receptor beta chains from one sample in a study of blood T cell repertoires in COVID-19. Using immunoSEQ multiplex PCR, the repertoire was profiled, and TCRdb retains in-frame clones only, with some absent. The data show roughly 40,000 clones, around 75% seen once. The sample taken for sequencing was peripheral blood. Receptors were obtained from a man older than 75 with acute or convalescent COVID-19. Both conserved end residues are part of each CDR3. D genes are given only for firm matches. Rows give clone size only sometimes, using once, few, many, or a class for an expanded clone.

TRBV15,TRBJ2-7,few,NA,CATSRGMGAYEQYF,TGTGCCACCAGCAGGGGAATGGGAGCCTACGAGCAGTACTTC
TRBV6-1,TRBJ2-3,NA,TRBD2,CASSEASGKRDTQYF,TGTGCCAGCAGTGAAGCTAGCGGGAAAAGGGATACGCAGTATTTT
TRBV7-9,TRBJ2-3,NA,TRBD2,CASSLGGLADFTDTQYF,TGTGCCAGCAGCTTAGGTGGACTAGCGGATTTCACAGATACGCAGTATTTT
TRBV7-8,TRBJ2-3,NA,TRBD2,CASSSRTSGSTDTQYF,TGTGCCAGCAGCTCGCGGACTAGCGGGAGCACAGATACGCAGTATTTT
TRBV28,TRBJ1-2,NA,TRBD1,CASSPPRGLGGYTF,TGTGCCAGCAGTCCTCCGAGGGGGCTAGGGGGCTACACCTTC
TRBV27,TRBJ2-3,NA,NA,CASSLRGAGLSTDTQYF,TGTGCCAGCAGTCTCCGAGGGGCGGGATTGAGCACAGATACGCAGTATTTT
TRBV7-9,TRBJ2-2,few,NA,CASSGTAGTGELFF,TGTGCCAGCAGTGGGACTGCGGGCACCGGGGAGCTGTTTTTT
TRBV27,TRBJ2-7,many,TRBD2,CASRPTSGVYEQYF,TGTGCCAGCAGACCGACTAGCGGGGTCTACGAGCAGTACTTC
TRBV5-6,TRBJ1-2,NA,TRBD1,CASSLNRGNYGYTF,TGTGCCAGCAGCTTGAACAGGGGGAACTATGGCTACACCTTC
TRBV2,TRBJ1-2,NA,NA,CASSEQGRDYGYAF,TGTGCCAGCAGTGAACAGGGAAGGGACTATGGCTACGCCTTC
TRBV5-7,TRBJ2-4,NA,NA,CASSLGPKNIQYF,TGTGCCAGCAGCTTGGGGCCCAAAAACATTCAGTACTTC
TRBV9,TRBJ1-4,NA,TRBD1,CASSVGTGATNEKLFF,TGTGCCAGCAGCGTAGGGACAGGGGCAACTAATGAAAAACTGTTTTTT
TRBV5-1,TRBJ1-1,many,NA,CASSLALGLNTEAFF,TGCGCCAGCAGCTTGGCCTTGGGCCTGAACACTGAAGCTTTCTTT
TRBV6-5,TRBJ2-3,NA,TRBD2,CASLRAGVGDTQYF,TGTGCCAGTCTCCGGGCGGGAGTGGGAGATACGCAGTATTTT
TRBV6-5,TRBJ1-6,NA,NA,CASSYEVSSPLHF,TGTGCCAGCAGTTACGAGGTCTCCTCACCCCTCCACTTT
TRBV6-2/TRBV6-3,TRBJ2-1,NA,TRBD2,CASSSGLAGPYNEQFF,TGTGCCAGCAGCTCGGGACTAGCGGGACCATACAATGAGCAGTTCTTC
TRBV28,TRBJ1-5,NA,TRBD1,CASSGTARGQPQHF,TGTGCCAGCAGCGGGACAGCAAGGGGTCAGCCCCAGCATTTT
TRBV6-1,TRBJ2-1,NA,TRBD2,CASSDASGRLEQFF,TGTGCCAGCAGTGACGCTAGCGGGAGATTGGAGCAGTTCTTC
TRBV7-9,TRBJ2-5,many,TRBD1,CASSKGGIETQYF,TGTGCCAGCAGCAAAGGGGGCATTGAGACCCAGTACTTC
TRBV7-3,TRBJ2-3,NA,TRBD2,CASSLSLAGGTDTQYF,TGTGCCAGCAGCTTGAGCCTAGCGGGAGGAACAGATACGCAGTATTTT
TRBV19,TRBJ1-5,NA,TRBD1,CASSKGQGDNQPQHF,TGTGCCAGTAGTAAAGGACAGGGGGACAATCAGCCCCAGCATTTT
TRBV5-6,TRBJ2-7,NA,TRBD1,CASSLVQGQSYEQYF,TGTGCCAGCAGCTTGGTACAGGGGCAATCCTACGAGCAGTACTTC
TRBV27,TRBJ2-3,NA,NA,CASSLSIPTDTQYF,TGTGCCAGCAGTTTGAGTATCCCCACAGATACGCAGTATTTT
TRBV7-2,TRBJ2-3,NA,NA,CASSPDSLGTDTQYF,TGTGCCAGCAGCCCGGACTCGCTCGGCACAGATACGCAGTATTTT
TRBV10-3,TRBJ1-5,NA,TRBD1,CAISPGTEIGQPQHF,TGTGCCATCAGTCCCGGGACAGAAATAGGGCAGCCCCAGCATTTT
TRBV3-1/TRBV3-2,TRBJ1-6,NA,NA,CASSQDLWTALYNSPLHF,TGTGCCAGCAGCCAAGATCTTTGGACTGCCTTGTATAATTCACCCCTCCACTTT
TRBV28,TRBJ1-6,NA,NA,CASSILSANYNSPLHF,TGTGCCAGCAGTATTTTGTCAGCGAACTATAATTCACCCCTCCACTTT
TRBV6-5,TRBJ2-1,once,TRBD2,CASTRLAPYNEQFF,TGTGCCAGCACCCGACTAGCCCCTTACAATGAGCAGTTCTTC
TRBV4-3,TRBJ1-6,NA,NA,CASSQGGGVWSPLHF,TGCGCCAGCAGCCAAGGGGGAGGGGTTTGGTCACCCCTCCACTTT
TRBV6-5,TRBJ1-2,NA,NA,CASSPLAANYGYTF,TGTGCCAGCAGTCCCTTGGCGGCTAACTATGGCTACACCTTC
TRBV7-9,TRBJ1-4,NA,NA,CASSLEQSGEKLFF,TGTGCCAGCAGCTTAGAACAATCTGGTGAAAAACTGTTTTTT
TRBV7-2,TRBJ2-2,NA,TRBD2,CASSFPRGGRNGGELFF,TGTGCCAGCAGCTTCCCCCGGGGGGGGCGCAATGGCGGGGAGCTGTTTTTT
TRBV29-1,TRBJ2-1,NA,NA,CSVDGAGRLGREQFF,TGCAGCGTTGACGGGGCGGGACGACTGGGGAGGGAGCAGTTCTTC
TRBV18,TRBJ1-1,few,NA,CASSRTDNTEAFF,TGTGCCAGCTCAAGGACAGATAACACTGAAGCTTTCTTT
TRBV18,TRBJ2-1,NA,NA,CASSPPESASYNEQFF,TGTGCCAGCTCACCACCGGAAAGCGCCTCCTACAATGAGCAGTTCTTC
TRBV2,TRBJ2-3,NA,TRBD1,CASSITTPRQGTQYF,TGTGCCAGCAGTATTACTACCCCGAGACAGGGGACGCAGTATTTT
TRBV5-4,TRBJ1-1,few,NA,CASSSRQVSNTEAFF,TGTGCCAGCAGCTCCAGACAAGTTTCGAACACTGAAGCTTTCTTT
TRBV27,TRBJ2-3,NA,NA,CASSLQGPGTDTQYF,TGTGCCAGCAGTTTACAGGGGCCGGGCACAGATACGCAGTATTTT
TRBV6-5,TRBJ2-7,NA,TRBD2,CASSYRSGRSHEQYF,TGTGCCAGCAGTTACAGAAGCGGGAGATCCCACGAGCAGTACTTC
TRBV6-5,TRBJ2-7,NA,TRBD2,CASTRLAGGNEQYF,TGTGCCAGCACCCGACTAGCGGGAGGTAACGAGCAGTACTTC
TRBV6-5,TRBJ2-5,few,NA,CASSPGSLETQYF,TGTGCCAGCAGCCCCGGGAGTCTTGAGACCCAGTACTTC
TRBV28,TRBJ2-3,NA,TRBD1,CASSSWTGVGSTDTQYF,TGTGCCAGCAGTTCGTGGACAGGGGTAGGATCCACAGATACGCAGTATTTT
TRBV6-4,TRBJ2-2,once,TRBD1,CASSERTGMIGELFF,TGTGCCAGCAGTGAAAGGACAGGGATGATCGGGGAGCTGTTTTTT
TRBV9,TRBJ2-4,NA,TRBD2,CASSVAGAGSGSKNIQYF,TGTGCCAGCAGCGTAGCGGGGGCGGGTAGCGGGAGTAAAAACATTCAGTACTTC
TRBV7-3,TRBJ2-7,NA,NA,CASSFIVQEGPAYEQYF,TGTGCCAGCAGCTTTATAGTACAGGAGGGCCCCGCCTACGAGCAGTACTTC
TRBV20-1,TRBJ2-1,NA,NA,CSARRFNEQFF,TGCAGTGCTAGGAGGTTCAATGAGCAGTTCTTC
TRBV7-9,TRBJ2-7,NA,NA,CASSEAPAVHEQYF,TGTGCCAGCAGCGAAGCGCCGGCAGTGCACGAGCAGTACTTC
TRBV12-3/TRBV12-4,TRBJ2-1,NA,TRBD1,CASSRQGNEQFF,TGTGCCAGCAGCCGACAGGGGAATGAGCAGTTCTTC
TRBV3-1/TRBV3-2,TRBJ2-1,few,NA,CASSQVNRFDEQFF,TGTGCCAGCAGCCAAGTTAATAGATTCGATGAGCAGTTCTTC
TRBV7-9,TRBJ2-5,few,NA,CASSGGTLETQYF,TGTGCCAGCAGCGGAGGGACCTTGGAGACCCAGTACTTC
TRBV6-5,TRBJ2-1,NA,TRBD2,CASSYMPSGNNEQFF,TGTGCCAGCAGTTACATGCCTAGCGGAAACAATGAGCAGTTCTTC
TRBV5-4,TRBJ1-2,NA,TRBD1,CASSPRGQGAFLYGYTF,TGTGCCAGCAGCCCCCGGGGACAGGGAGCCTTTCTCTATGGCTACACCTTC